This TCR beta chain derives from a study of Graves' ophthalmopathy and Graves' hyperthyroidism. Across the study: Samples of peripheral blood were obtained at initial diagnosis, prior to treatment of any kind. The study, taken as a whole, reports: Progression of ophthalmopathy was predicted by the model with about 66% sensitivity and roughly 78% specificity.

About this clonotype: Its antigen is not known.

In germline, CDR1 is SGDLS, CDR2 YYNGEE. Trimming removed 4 bases from V and 3 bases from J, with 8 bases in between. CDR3 length: 14 residues. Researchers took RNA transcripts and amplified TCR beta CDR3 regions from them. An opening RT-PCR round employed HTBI primers and preceded a second-round multiplex PCR. TCRdb reanalysed the multiplex PCR reads using MiXCR and keeps one entry per CDR3 protein. The data show about 660,000 distinct CDR3 sequences, about 38% seen once. The V and J genes are TRBV9 and TRBJ2-6; D may be TRBD1 (5 bases). Sequencing was carried out using peripheral blood. The source is an adult man with Graves' ophthalmopathy. CDR3 amino acids: CASSSGFGANVLTF. CDR3 sequence (DNA): TGTGCCAGCAGCTCAGGGTTTGGGGCCAACGTCCTGACTTTC.